These 23 T cell receptor beta chains were sequenced from one sample in a study of long-term antiretroviral therapy in people with HIV. At the survey level, the v3.0 immunoSEQ assay was run. Profiling relied on immunoSEQ multiplex PCR, and the TCRdb table lists in-frame clones only, not all of them. Found here are 25,000 to 35,000 clones, around 84% of them singletons; the top ten hold 4.8%. The sample in question was unsorted PBMCs, obtained 0.8 years after starting antiretroviral therapy. These TCRs come from a woman aged 30 to 39 with HIV.

The V call is TRBV7-2, the J call TRBJ1-5; a possible D gene is TRBD1 (5 bases). CDR1 and CDR2 (germline): SGHTA, FQGNSA. V was clipped by 4 bases and J by 0 bases, with 16 bases between them. The CDR3 length is 17 residues. CDR3 sequence (DNA): TGTGCCAGCAGCTCGATACAGGATTACTATAGCAATCAGCCCCAGCATTTT. Translating gives CASSSIQDYYSNQPQHF.

The V gene is TRBV28, the J gene TRBJ2-7; D remains ambiguous. With 7 bases removed from V and 4 bases from J, the gap between germline ends came to 8 bases. CDR1 and CDR2 (germline): MDHEN, SYDVKM. The CDR3 is made up of 11 amino acids. CDR3 nucleotides: TGTGCCAGCACCTCTATTTACGAGCAGTACTTC. It specifies CASTSIYEQYF.

V usage is TRBV11-2 and J usage is TRBJ1-2; D not resolved. Germline V gives CDR1 SGHAT, CDR2 FQNNGV. This CDR3 spans 14 amino acids. Trimming took 0 bases from V and 7 from J, leaving 12 bases between them. CDR3 sequence reads: CASSLEASVFGYTF. The CDR3 nucleotides read TGTGCCAGCAGCTTAGAGGCCAGTGTTTTTGGCTACACCTTC.

A few counts support this clone. The chain has TRBV7-9 and TRBJ1-6; no clear D gene. The CDR3 is 16 residues long. Trimming cost V 4 bases and J 0 bases, with 10 bases left between them. The germline V gene encodes CDR1 SEHNR and CDR2 FQNEAQ (reference sequence). The CDR3 reads CASSWLDGSYNSPLHF. The DNA for the CDR3 is TGTGCCAGCAGCTGGCTAGATGGCTCCTATAATTCACCCCTCCACTTT.

The J gene is TRBJ2-2, the V gene TRBV7-9, with D unresolved. V lost 1 base and J 6 bases, leaving 3 bases between the germline ends. Germline V gene sequence: CDR1 SEHNR, CDR2 FQNEAQ (reference sequence). This CDR3 is built from 12 residues. This chain's CDR3 is CASSLDAGELFF. CDR3 nucleotides: TGTGCCAGCAGCTTAGACGCCGGGGAGCTGTTTTTT.

V and J are TRBV27 and TRBJ2-7; 9 positions match TRBD1. In germline, CDR1 is MNHEY, CDR2 SMNVEV (reference sequence). V lost 5 bases to trimming and J lost 4 bases; unmatched junction nucleotides: 9. The CDR3 spans 15 residues. CDR3 DNA: TGTGCCAGCAGTCTAAAAACAGGGGGCACGTACGAGCAGTACGTC. Translation gives CASSLKTGGTYEQYV.

The J gene is TRBJ1-3, the V gene TRBV6-5; no firm D call. The germline gives CDR1 MNHEY, CDR2 SVGAGI. This CDR3 has 15 residues. V lost 4 bases and J 4 bases, leaving 14 bases between the germline ends. CDR3: CASSSPGGVGNTIYF. The CDR3 DNA is TGTGCCAGCAGTTCCCCCGGAGGCGTAGGAAACACCATATATTTT.

The chain has TRBV5-1 and TRBJ1-1, with a possible D match to TRBD1 (6 bases). This CDR3 contains 13 residues. Germline CDR1 and CDR2: SGHRS and YFSETQ. V lost 5 bases, J lost 4 bases, and 12 bases lay in between. For the CDR3, the DNA is TGCGCCAGCAGAGCGACAGGACGCACTGAAGCTTTCTTT. This translates into CASRATGRTEAFF.

The chain carries TRBV6-1 and TRBJ1-5; D ambiguous. Germline lookup yields CDR1 MNHNS and CDR2 SASEGT. The V end was cut by 7 bases, the J end by 3 bases, with 13 bases between. The CDR3 runs 14 residues. The CDR3 protein is CASKGIGSNQPQHF. CDR3 DNA sequence: TGTGCCAGCAAGGGTATAGGGTCCAATCAGCCCCAGCATTTT.

The chain has TRBV4-2 and TRBJ1-6; D is unresolved. Germline assignment: CDR1 LGHNA and CDR2 YNFKEQ. Trimming pared 3 bases from V and 0 bases from J, leaving 15 bases between. The CDR3 is 18 amino acids. The CDR3 bases are TGTGCCAGCAGCCAGTGGGTCCATGGGAGCTCCTATAATTCACCCCTCCACTTT. Its protein is CASSQWVHGSSYNSPLHF.

The J gene is TRBJ1-2, the V gene TRBV28; 7 positions agree with TRBD1. J lost 8 bases, V lost 5 bases, and 8 bases had no gene match. Germline V lookup: CDR1 MDHEN, CDR2 SYDVKM. The CDR3 is 13 amino acids. The CDR3 loop reads CASSPTGAQGYTF. CDR3 sequence (DNA): TGTGCCAGCAGTCCTACAGGGGCTCAAGGCTACACCTTC.

The rearrangement joins TRBV11-2 to TRBJ2-1; 8 bases map to TRBD2. The germline CDR1 and CDR2 sequences are SGHAT and FQNNGV. The CDR3 contains 18 residues. V lost 5 bases, J lost 5 bases, and 17 bases stayed unmatched. The CDR3 region has the DNA TGTGCCAGCAGCGCGAGACCTATCACAAGCGGGGGAAACAATGAGCAGTTCTTC. Translated, it gives CASSARPITSGGNNEQFF.

The rearrangement uses TRBV30 and TRBJ1-3; no firm D call. The CDR3 loop spans 12 amino acids. Per germline, CDR1 GTSNPN and CDR2 SVGIG (reference sequence). Trimming stripped 0 bases from V and 4 bases from J, with 4 bases between. In DNA, the CDR3 is TGTGCCTGGAGTGTTTCCGGAAACACCATATATTTT. Protein product: CAWSVSGNTIYF.

The gene calls are TRBV30 and TRBJ1-1, with 8 positions matching TRBD1. CDR1 is GTSNPN and CDR2 is SVGIG in the germline V gene (reference sequence). The CDR3 totals 11 residues. CDR3 amino acids: CGSQGDTEAFF. The CDR3 DNA reads as TGTGGCTCACAGGGGGACACTGAAGCTTTCTTT.

This rearrangement joins TRBV27 to TRBJ1-4, with a possible D match to TRBD1 (6 bases). Trimming shortened V by 6 bases and J by 8 bases, and 16 bases separated the two germline ends. CDR1 is MNHEY and CDR2 is SMNVEV in the germline V gene (reference sequence). CDR3 size: 14 residues. CDR3 amino acids: CASSIGTRGEKLFF. CDR3 DNA sequence: TGTGCCAGCAGCATCGGGACAAGGGGGGAAAAACTGTTTTTT.

This chain joins TRBV2 and TRBJ2-5, with 13 positions matching TRBD2. Germline V gene sequence: CDR1 SNHLY, CDR2 FYNNEI. The V and J ends lost 6 bases and 5 bases, in that order; junction bases with no gene match: 9. This CDR3 is 16 amino acids long. CDR3 in DNA: TGTGCCAGCAGAACCGGGACTAGCGGGGCTCGTGAGACCCAGTACTTC. As protein: CASRTGTSGARETQYF. The full variable domain, with the rest looked up from reference TRBV2 and TRBJ2-5, is EPEVTQTPSHQVTQMGQEVILRCVPISNHLYFYWYRQILGQKVEFLVSFYNNEISEKSEIFDDQFSVERPDGSNFTLKIRSTKLEDSAMYFCASRTGTSGARETQYFGPGTRLLVL.

The chain is built from TRBV5-1 and TRBJ1-1; D is undetermined. Germline-derived CDR1 and CDR2 are SGHRS and YFSETQ. V was cut by 1 base and J by 4 bases, with 8 bases left in between. CDR3 length: 13 residues. The chain's CDR3 is CASSLSGFTEAFF. The CDR3 nucleotides read TGCGCCAGCAGCTTGTCGGGCTTCACTGAAGCTTTCTTT.

CDR3 sequence: CASSPYTSGGTDTQYF. For the CDR3, the DNA is TGTGCCAGCTCACCTTACACTAGCGGGGGGACGGATACGCAGTATTTT. The V call is TRBV18, the J call TRBJ2-3; 12 nucleotides agree with TRBD2. The CDR3 is 16 residues long. Germline V gene sequence: CDR1 KGHSH, CDR2 LQKENI. Unmatched junction bases numbered 7, after V lost 3 bases and J lost 6 bases.

The chain has TRBV19 and TRBJ2-5; no firm D call. CDR3 size: 14 residues. The germline V gene has CDR1 LNHDA and CDR2 SQIVND (reference sequence). Trimming removed 4 bases at V and 4 bases at J, with 13 bases between. CDR3 sequence reads: CASSSDWTRETQYF. CDR3 in DNA: TGTGCCAGTAGTAGCGACTGGACGAGAGAGACCCAGTACTTC.

The V gene is TRBV7-9, the J gene TRBJ1-6, with TRBD1 identical over 9 bases. V shed 5 bases and J 11 bases; nucleotides not matched to a gene: 4. The CDR3 runs to 13 residues. Germline assignment: CDR1 SEHNR and CDR2 FQNEAQ (reference sequence). The CDR3 bases are TGTGCCAGCAGCCCCGGACAGGGGACACCCCTCCACTTT. Protein sequence: CASSPGQGTPLHF.

The rearrangement joins TRBV6-1 to TRBJ2-6; D is unresolved. V lost 5 bases to trimming and J lost 0 bases, with 8 bases between them. Per germline, CDR1 MNHNS and CDR2 SASEGT. The CDR3 runs 15 residues. The CDR3 sequence: CASSTHSSGANVLTF. Written as DNA, the CDR3 is TGTGCCAGCAGTACTCACAGCTCTGGGGCCAACGTCCTGACTTTC.

In its sample, this clone is medium-sized. CDR3 in DNA: TGTGCCAGCAGTCCCGGGGGGGCGGGTGAAGCTTTCTTT. Its protein product is CASSPGGAGEAFF. The chain joins TRBV11-2 to TRBJ1-1, with D tentatively TRBD1 (6 bases). CDR3 length: 13 residues. The V end lost 6 bases, the J end lost 7 bases, and 15 bases lay between the germline ends. The germline V gene encodes CDR1 SGHAT and CDR2 FQNNGV. The variable domain in full, with the rest retrieved from reference TRBV11-2 and TRBJ1-1, is EAGVAQSPRYKIIEKRQSVAFWCNPISGHATLYWYQQILGQGPKLLIQFQNNGVVDDSQLPKDRFSAERLKGVDSTLKIQPAKLEDSAVYLCASSPGGAGEAFFGQGTRLTVV.

The rearrangement joins TRBV7-2 to TRBJ1-4; no firm D call. The V and J ends lost 3 bases and 5 bases respectively, with 10 bases between them. Germline V lookup: CDR1 SGHTA, CDR2 FQGNSA. The CDR3 extends over 14 amino acids. Here the CDR3 DNA reads TGTGCCAGCAGCTTCGGGCAGGCAAATGAAAAACTGTTTTTT. It translates to CASSFGQANEKLFF.